These T cell receptor beta chains were read from a single sample in a study of human T cells and chemical hapten exposure. TCRdb fed the RACE reads into MiXCR, producing one record per CDR3 protein. The sample includes approximately 96,000 distinct CDR3 sequences, 7.5% to 10% seen only once; the top ten take 2% to 2.5%. Sequencing was performed on whole blood, taken in connection with sensitization to the hapten diphenylcyclopropenone (DPC). The source is a woman aged 40 to 50 with alopecia areata. Some clones in this sample may be carry-over from other donors' samples. Both conserved end residues are part of each CDR3. A D gene is named only where the DNA matches it firmly. Only part of the rows carry a size: once, few, many, or a class if the clone is expanded.

>TRBD1|TRBJ2-1|many|23|TRBV12-3/TRBV12-4
CASSPRDRGLLFPPLSSYNEQFF
TGTGCCAGCAGTCCTCGGGACAGGGGGCTGCTTTTTCCACCCTTAAGCTCCTACAATGAGCAGTTCTTC
>TRBD1|TRBJ1-5|many|13|TRBV20-1
CSARQGYNQPQHF
TGCAGTGCGAGACAGGGATACAATCAGCCCCAGCATTTT
>.|TRBJ2-6|once|13|TRBV3-1
CVSSLSGANVLTF
TGTGTCAGCAGCCTCTCTGGGGCCAACGTCCTGACTTTC
>TRBD1|TRBJ1-6|.|16|TRBV6-5
CASSYQRGQGNSPLHF
TGTGCCAGCAGTTATCAGCGGGGACAGGGAAATTCACCCCTCCACTTT
>.|TRBJ2-2|.|14|TRBV7-9
CASSEGQNTGELFF
TGTGCCAGCAGCGAAGGACAGAACACCGGGGAGCTGTTTTTT
>.|TRBJ2-1|.|16|TRBV19
CASTFSGEGSYNEQFF
TGTGCCAGTACGTTTTCAGGGGAGGGGTCCTACAATGAGCAGTTCTTC
>.|TRBJ2-3|.|13|TRBV6-4
CASSVERTDTQYF
TGTGCCAGCAGTGTGGAGCGCACAGATACGCAGTATTTT
>.|TRBJ1-1|.|14|TRBV7-2
CASSLGGHPTEAFF
TGTGCCAGCAGCTTAGGGGGACATCCCACTGAAGCTTTCTTT
>TRBD2|TRBJ2-2|.|14|TRBV2
CASSLAGGPGELFF
TGTGCCAGCAGTTTAGCGGGAGGGCCCGGGGAGCTGTTTTTT
>.|TRBJ2-1|few|19|TRBV12-2
CASRLVRPEANLVGDEQFF
TGTGCAAGTCGCTTAGTTCGGCCGGAGGCTAACCTGGTTGGCGATGAGCAGTTCTTC
>.|TRBJ2-3|.|14|TRBV6-2/TRBV6-3
CASRPAGSRDTQYF
TGTGCCAGCAGGCCCGCGGGATCAAGGGATACGCAGTATTTT
>TRBD1|TRBJ1-1|.|13|TRBV7-2
CAIDRGLNTEAFF
TGTGCCATCGACAGGGGGTTGAACACTGAAGCTTTCTTT
>.|TRBJ1-5|many|17|TRBV28
CASSLLTDGWGNQPQHF
TGTGCCAGCAGCCTCCTCACGGACGGGTGGGGCAATCAGCCCCAGCATTTT
>TRBD1|TRBJ2-7|.|14|TRBV4-3
CASSQDRKIYEQYF
TGCGCCAGCAGCCAGGACAGGAAAATCTACGAGCAGTACTTC
>TRBD1|TRBJ2-1|few|14|TRBV30
CAWGPRGLWNEQFF
TGTGCCTGGGGTCCCAGGGGGTTATGGAATGAGCAGTTCTTC
>.|TRBJ2-7|many|12|TRBV29-1
CSAALNGHEQYF
TGCAGCGCTGCACTAAATGGGCACGAGCAGTACTTC
>TRBD1|TRBJ2-7|few|14|TRBV7-2
CASSTDRVDDEQYF
TGTGCCAGCAGCACAGACAGGGTAGACGACGAGCAGTACTTC
>.|TRBJ1-2|.|13|TRBV29-1
CSIRQTPGDGYTF
TGCAGCATCCGCCAGACGCCAGGGGATGGCTACACCTTC
>.|TRBJ2-2|many|16|TRBV5-1
CASRETGTRNTGELFF
TGCGCCAGCAGGGAGACCGGGACAAGAAACACCGGGGAGCTGTTTTTT
>.|TRBJ2-7|few|15|TRBV28
CASSLYREISYEQYF
TGTGCCAGCAGTTTGTACAGGGAGATCTCCTACGAGCAGTACTTC
>TRBD2|TRBJ2-4|.|16|TRBV28
CASSPGPGGNPDIQYF
TGTGCCAGCAGTCCCGGCCCGGGAGGGAACCCAGACATTCAGTACTTC
>TRBD1|TRBJ1-2|many|13|TRBV4-3
CASSPTGNGGYTF
TGCGCCAGCAGCCCGACAGGGAATGGTGGCTACACCTTC
>.|TRBJ1-2|few|12|TRBV28
CASSPSGRSYTF
TGTGCCAGCAGTCCTTCCGGCAGGAGCTACACCTTC
>.|TRBJ2-1|many|16|TRBV3-1
CASSQGLAVMGNEQFF
TGTGCCAGCAGCCAAGGGCTAGCAGTAATGGGGAATGAGCAGTTCTTC
>.|TRBJ2-4|.|14|TRBV7-2
CASSSFSGVDIQYF
TGTGCCAGCAGCTCATTTAGTGGAGTGGACATTCAGTACTTC
>TRBD2|TRBJ2-1|few|19|TRBV30
CAWSPPGLAGGSSYNEQFF
TGTGCCTGGAGTCCCCCGGGACTAGCGGGAGGGAGCTCCTACAATGAGCAGTTCTTC
>.|TRBJ2-1|many|12|TRBV5-4
CASSPTWDEQFF
TGTGCCAGCAGCCCCACATGGGATGAGCAGTTCTTC
>.|TRBJ2-3|.|15|TRBV7-9
CASSLTSGSTDTQYF
TGTGCCAGCAGCTTAACGAGCGGTAGCACAGATACGCAGTATTTT
>.|TRBJ2-7|many|17|TRBV12-3/TRBV12-4
CASSSSGARTPVYEQYF
TGTGCCAGCAGTTCATCCGGAGCGAGGACGCCCGTGTACGAGCAGTACTTC
>.|TRBJ2-3|many|12|TRBV12-3/TRBV12-4
CASSPRHYTQYF
TGTGCCAGCAGTCCTAGACACTATACGCAGTATTTT
>TRBD1|TRBJ1-1|.|18|TRBV7-8
CASSLVWAAGGLNTEAFF
TGTGCCAGCAGCTTAGTCTGGGCGGCAGGGGGCTTGAACACTGAAGCTTTCTTT
>TRBD1|TRBJ2-7|.|15|TRBV18
CASSPYPGGRYEQYF
TGTGCCAGCTCACCATACCCAGGGGGCCGCTACGAGCAGTACTTC
>TRBD2|TRBJ2-1|many|16|TRBV29-1
CSVVGLAGGYHNEQFF
TGCAGCGTTGTGGGACTAGCGGGAGGGTACCACAATGAGCAGTTCTTC
>.|TRBJ2-1|many|14|TRBV7-9
CASSLAGLSNEQFF
TGTGCCAGCAGCTTAGCCGGACTGTCTAATGAGCAGTTCTTC
>TRBD1|TRBJ2-5|many|12|TRBV20-1
CSAPDRVKTQYF
TGCAGTGCTCCCGACAGGGTTAAGACCCAGTACTTC
>TRBD2|TRBJ2-7|many|16|TRBV7-8
CASSLASGREPYEQYF
TGTGCCAGCAGCTTAGCTAGCGGGAGGGAACCCTACGAGCAGTACTTC
>TRBD2|TRBJ2-3|.|15|TRBV15
CATSRPRLASDTQYF
TGTGCCACCAGCAGACCTAGACTAGCGTCAGATACGCAGTATTTT
>.|TRBJ2-3|few|16|TRBV6-2/TRBV6-3
CASSYGGTDHSDTQYF
TGTGCCAGCAGTTACGGAGGGACGGATCATTCAGATACGCAGTATTTT
>.|TRBJ2-1|few|14|TRBV20-1
CSADSGISYNEQFF
TGCAGTGCTGATAGCGGAATCTCCTACAATGAGCAGTTCTTC
>.|TRBJ1-5|few|13|TRBV7-3
CASSLTGGWPQHF
TGTGCCAGCAGCTTAACCGGGGGTTGGCCCCAGCATTTT
>.|TRBJ1-4|.|12|TRBV20-1
CSARVGAEKLFF
TGCAGTGCGCGAGTTGGGGCTGAAAAACTGTTTTTT
>.|TRBJ2-4|.|14|TRBV28
CASRRTDAKNIQYF
TGTGCCAGTCGCCGGACAGATGCCAAAAACATTCAGTACTTC
>.|TRBJ2-2|many|16|TRBV4-3
CASSQDALEVTGELFF
TGCGCCAGCAGCCAAGATGCACTTGAGGTTACCGGGGAGCTGTTTTTT
>TRBD1|TRBJ2-7|many|13|TRBV28
CASRRTGSYEQYF
TGTGCCAGCAGGCGGACAGGCTCCTACGAGCAGTACTTC
>TRBD1|TRBJ2-7|few|15|TRBV29-1
CSVQGPRGRTYEQYF
TGCAGCGTTCAGGGTCCCAGGGGGCGCACCTACGAGCAGTACTTC
>TRBD1|TRBJ1-1|.|14|TRBV28
CASSYGQGRTEAFF
TGTGCCAGCAGTTACGGACAGGGTCGGACTGAAGCTTTCTTT
>.|TRBJ2-5|few|15|TRBV4-2
CASSQDGRTKETQYF
TGTGCCAGCAGCCAAGATGGGAGAACCAAAGAGACCCAGTACTTC
>TRBD2|TRBJ2-1|.|18|TRBV20-1
CSARGDLAVFSSYNEQFF
TGCAGTGCTAGAGGCGACCTAGCGGTCTTCAGCTCCTACAATGAGCAGTTCTTC
>.|TRBJ1-1|few|12|TRBV6-2/TRBV6-3
CASSYRAREAFF
TGTGCCAGCAGTTACAGGGCCCGTGAAGCTTTCTTT
>.|TRBJ1-5|few|15|TRBV29-1
CSVRTGSQGNQPQHF
TGCAGCGTTCGTACAGGGTCTCAAGGCAATCAGCCCCAGCATTTT
>TRBD1|TRBJ1-6|many|14|TRBV18
CASSPGTGDSPLHF
TGTGCCAGCTCCCCCGGGACAGGGGATTCACCCCTCCACTTT
>.|TRBJ2-5|few|15|TRBV9
CASSATPDRTQTQYF
TGTGCCAGCAGCGCCACTCCGGACCGGACACAGACCCAGTACTTC
>TRBD1|TRBJ2-7|many|13|TRBV29-1
CSVKTGTLYEQYF
TGCAGCGTCAAGACAGGGACCCTCTACGAGCAGTACTTC
>.|TRBJ2-2|few|12|TRBV2
CASTTRTGELFF
TGTGCCAGCACCACTAGAACCGGGGAGCTGTTTTTT
>TRBD1|TRBJ1-5|many|14|TRBV12-3/TRBV12-4
CASSTGEGNQPQHF
TGTGCCAGCAGTACAGGGGAAGGGAATCAGCCCCAGCATTTT